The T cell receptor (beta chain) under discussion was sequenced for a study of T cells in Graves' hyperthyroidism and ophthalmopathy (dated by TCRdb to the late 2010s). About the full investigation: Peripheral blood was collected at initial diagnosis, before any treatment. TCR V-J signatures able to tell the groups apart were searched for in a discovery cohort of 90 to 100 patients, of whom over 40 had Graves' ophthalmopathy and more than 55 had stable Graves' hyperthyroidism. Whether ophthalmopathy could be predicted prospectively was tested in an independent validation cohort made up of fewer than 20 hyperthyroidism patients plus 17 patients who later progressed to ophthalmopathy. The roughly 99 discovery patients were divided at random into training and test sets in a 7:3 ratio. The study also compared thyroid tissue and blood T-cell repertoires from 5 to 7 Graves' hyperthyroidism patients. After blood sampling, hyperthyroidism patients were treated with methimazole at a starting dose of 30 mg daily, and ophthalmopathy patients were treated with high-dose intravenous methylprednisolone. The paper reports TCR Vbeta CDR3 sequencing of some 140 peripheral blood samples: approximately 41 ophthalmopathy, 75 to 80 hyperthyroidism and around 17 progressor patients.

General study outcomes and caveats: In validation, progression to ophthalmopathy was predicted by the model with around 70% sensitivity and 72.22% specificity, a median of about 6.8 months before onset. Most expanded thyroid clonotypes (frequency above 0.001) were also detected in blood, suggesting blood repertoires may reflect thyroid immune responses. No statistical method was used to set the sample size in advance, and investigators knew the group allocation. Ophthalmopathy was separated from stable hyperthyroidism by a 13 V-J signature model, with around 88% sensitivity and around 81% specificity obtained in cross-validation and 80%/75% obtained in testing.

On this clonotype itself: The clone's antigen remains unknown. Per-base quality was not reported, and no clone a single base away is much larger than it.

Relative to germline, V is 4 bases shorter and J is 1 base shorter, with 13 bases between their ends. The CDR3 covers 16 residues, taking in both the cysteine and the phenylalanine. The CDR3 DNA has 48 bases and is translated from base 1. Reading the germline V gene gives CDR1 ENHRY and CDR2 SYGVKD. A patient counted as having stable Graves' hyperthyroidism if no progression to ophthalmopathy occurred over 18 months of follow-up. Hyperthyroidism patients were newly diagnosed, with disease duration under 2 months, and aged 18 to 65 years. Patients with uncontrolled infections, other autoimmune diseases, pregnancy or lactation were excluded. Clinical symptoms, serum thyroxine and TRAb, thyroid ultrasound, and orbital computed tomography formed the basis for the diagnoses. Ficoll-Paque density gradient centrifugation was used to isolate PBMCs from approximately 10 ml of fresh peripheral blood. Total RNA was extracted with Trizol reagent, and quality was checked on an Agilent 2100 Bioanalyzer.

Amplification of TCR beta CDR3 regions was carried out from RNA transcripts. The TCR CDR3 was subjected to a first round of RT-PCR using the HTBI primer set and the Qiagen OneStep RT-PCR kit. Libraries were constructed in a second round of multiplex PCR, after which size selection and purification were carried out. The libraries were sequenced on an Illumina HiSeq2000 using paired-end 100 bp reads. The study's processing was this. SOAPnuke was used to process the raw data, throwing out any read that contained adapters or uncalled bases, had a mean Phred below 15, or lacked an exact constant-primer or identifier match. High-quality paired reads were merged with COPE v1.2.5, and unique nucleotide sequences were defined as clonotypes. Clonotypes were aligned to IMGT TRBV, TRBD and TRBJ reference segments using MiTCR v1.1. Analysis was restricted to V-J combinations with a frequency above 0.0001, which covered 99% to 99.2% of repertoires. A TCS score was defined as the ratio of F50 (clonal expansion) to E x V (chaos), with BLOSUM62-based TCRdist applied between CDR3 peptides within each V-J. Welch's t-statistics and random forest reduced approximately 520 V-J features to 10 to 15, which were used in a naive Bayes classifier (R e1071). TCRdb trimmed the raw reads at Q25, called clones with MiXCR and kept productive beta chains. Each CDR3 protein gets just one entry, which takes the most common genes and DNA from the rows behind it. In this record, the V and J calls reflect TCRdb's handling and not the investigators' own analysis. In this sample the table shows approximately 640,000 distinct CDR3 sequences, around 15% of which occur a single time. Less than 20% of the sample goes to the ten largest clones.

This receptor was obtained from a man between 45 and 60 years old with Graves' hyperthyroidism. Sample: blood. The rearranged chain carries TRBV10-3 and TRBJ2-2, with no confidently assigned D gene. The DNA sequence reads TGTGCCATCAGTGCTTCTCTGGGTGAGAACACCGGGGAGCTGTTTTTT. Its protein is CAISASLGENTGELFF.